Listed below are T cell receptor beta chains from one sample, sequenced in a study of blood T cell repertoires in COVID-19. The assay was immunoSEQ multiplex PCR, and TCRdb's table has in-frame clones only and misses some. This sample yields roughly 570,000 clones, of which 85% to 90% are seen a single time; roughly 7.4% belongs to the top ten. The specimen sequenced was peripheral blood. The receptor source for this set is a woman aged 45 to 65 with COVID-19, enrolled during active disease. The conserved cysteine and the conserved F or W are not part of the CDR3 here. D genes are given only for firm matches.

d_gene	v_gene	j_gene	CDR3aa
NA	TRBV28	TRBJ1-1	ASSSPRRSEGATEAF
NA	TRBV24-1	TRBJ2-1	ATGLAGRGDEQF
NA	TRBV6-6	TRBJ2-7	ASSYSVKGDSYEQY
NA	TRBV27	TRBJ2-5	ASSLGAYSGVETQY
NA	TRBV11-3	TRBJ1-1	ASSLNQGTNTEAF
TRBD1	TRBV28	TRBJ1-2	ASSGTGAGEFYGYT
NA	TRBV15	TRBJ1-4	ATSRDSQGWNEKLF
NA	TRBV12-5	TRBJ2-1	ASGLAMQVGEQF
TRBD2	TRBV7-2	TRBJ2-1	ASSLEVLAGGSSYNEQF
TRBD2	TRBV30	TRBJ2-3	AWSSQVGGGVTQY
TRBD1	TRBV7-9	TRBJ1-6	ASSRDRANSPLH
NA	TRBV6-5	TRBJ1-2	ASSPKLGGGYT
TRBD2	TRBV10-2	TRBJ2-7	ASRGSGTYEQY
TRBD2	TRBV27	TRBJ2-3	ASRASGGAGTQY
NA	TRBV12-3/TRBV12-4	TRBJ2-7	ASSPGTEGEQY
NA	TRBV12-5	TRBJ2-1	ASGLLAGNYNEQF
TRBD2	TRBV4-1	TRBJ2-3	ASSLTSGSDTQY
NA	TRBV27	TRBJ1-2	ASSSDRSNVAPGHGHYGYT
NA	TRBV20-1	TRBJ1-2	SATTARGYT
NA	TRBV3-1/TRBV3-2	TRBJ1-1	ASSQEGTVRNTEAF
TRBD1	TRBV5-1	TRBJ2-2	ASSWGQGTGELF
TRBD1	TRBV4-1	TRBJ2-3	ASSQPYRGQGDTQY
TRBD1	TRBV27	TRBJ1-2	ASRRTGSSSGYT
TRBD2	TRBV5-4	TRBJ2-1	ASSLASGGANNEQF
NA	TRBV24-1	TRBJ2-3	ATSTSTDTQY
NA	TRBV16	TRBJ1-2	ASRRPQVRNRDGYT
NA	TRBV9	TRBJ2-3	ASTTDGGGTDTQY
NA	TRBV28	TRBJ1-2	ASSLARRGYT
NA	TRBV3-1/TRBV3-2	TRBJ1-1	ASSQEVRSGTEAF
TRBD1	TRBV7-2	TRBJ2-2	ASSLSTGGTGELF
NA	TRBV5-1	TRBJ1-1	ASSLDRYNTEAF
TRBD2	TRBV9	TRBJ2-1	ASSAGLRGDNEQF
NA	TRBV30	TRBJ1-2	AWSRLRGDTYGYT
TRBD1	TRBV2	TRBJ1-6	ASRSPGQISSYNSPLH
TRBD1	TRBV5-1	TRBJ1-4	ASSFEGAREKLF
NA	TRBV2	TRBJ1-5	ASSEGEPNQH
NA	TRBV6-5	TRBJ1-2	ASKNEGNYGYT
TRBD1	TRBV5-4	TRBJ1-2	ASSGGTAMNYGYT
TRBD1	TRBV5-1	TRBJ2-4	ASSLRTGGVVQY
TRBD1	TRBV30	TRBJ1-6	AWALFHGTANSPLH
TRBD1	TRBV9	TRBJ1-2	ASSSRADRVWDGYT
NA	TRBV3-1/TRBV3-2	TRBJ1-6	ASHSGNSPLH
NA	TRBV7-9	TRBJ2-5	ASSPYQETQY
TRBD1	TRBV28	TRBJ2-5	ASSRTGFKETQY
NA	TRBV28	TRBJ1-5	ASKEGNNQPQH
NA	TRBV10-3	TRBJ2-7	AISKGQGTYEQY